These 2 T cell receptor beta chains came from one sample sequenced in a study of regulatory T cells in long-lasting Graves disease. Time point meaning: persistent/refractory GD, antithyroid drugs over 5 years with positive TRAb. PBMC RNA served as the TCR library source. To make TCR beta libraries, researchers used iRepertoire HTBI primers and Arm-PCR of CDR3 regions. Each CDR3 protein is one row after TCRdb ran MiXCR on the multiplex PCR reads. The sample yields around 460,000 distinct CDR3 sequences, around a fifth seen once. Here the sequenced sample was peripheral blood mononuclear cells (PBMCs), taken when the disease was refractory, from a patient treated with antithyroid drugs. The receptor set was obtained from a female donor with Graves disease.

The V gene is TRBV12-3 or TRBV12-4, the J gene TRBJ2-7; D remains unclear. The germline V and J ends were trimmed by 4 bases and 6 bases, with 19 bases remaining between them. This CDR3 is 15 amino acids long. The chain's CDR3 is CASSSVRHRGFEQYF. The CDR3 DNA is TGTGCCAGCAGTTCGGTCCGTCACCGCGGTTTCGAGCAGTACTTC.

V is TRBV11-2 and J is TRBJ1-1; D is uncertain. CDR3 length: 15 residues. CDR1 and CDR2 (germline): SGHAT, FQNNGV. The V gene lost 1 base and the J gene lost 0 bases, with 9 bases spanning the gap. CDR3: CASSLAQTLNTEAFF. The CDR3 DNA follows: TGTGCCAGCAGCTTAGCCCAGACCCTGAACACTGAAGCTTTCTTT.